The 4 T cell receptor beta chains listed next were all sequenced from one sample in a study of memory CD4+ T cells and cytomegalovirus serostatus. Clones were read by immunoSEQ multiplex PCR, and TCRdb kept only the in-frame ones, dropping some. Here the sample spans 45,000 to 60,000 clones, about three quarters being singletons. The sort gate was single viable CD3+CD4+CD8-CD45RO+ cells for memory CD4+ T cells. Sample: memory CD4+ T cells from blood. These receptors came from an adult in good health and CMV-seropositive.

This sequence joins TRBV11-3 and TRBJ1-3; D not resolved. CDR1 SGHNT and CDR2 YENEEA come from the germline V gene. V lost 5 bases to trimming and J lost 2 bases, with 10 bases between them. This CDR3 is 14 amino acids long. The CDR3 coding sequence is TGTGCCAGCAGCCCCTCGGCAACTGGAAACACCATATATTTT. The encoded protein is CASSPSATGNTIYF.

This clone was counted only a few times. This chain connects TRBV19 to TRBJ2-3; D is uncertain. The CDR3 is 13 residues long. The V end lost 5 bases, the J end lost 0 bases, and 6 bases lay between the germline ends. CDR1 LNHDA and CDR2 SQIVND come from the germline V gene (reference sequence). The CDR3 region has the DNA TGTGCCAGTAGTCAGAGTAGCACAGATACGCAGTATTTT. Encoded protein: CASSQSSTDTQYF.

The chain has TRBV7-8 and TRBJ2-1, with TRBD2 matching 7 bases. Trimming removed 5 bases from V and 5 bases from J; junction bases left unmatched: 9. The CDR3 consists of 15 residues. Germline lookup yields CDR1 SGHVS and CDR2 FQNEAQ. DNA of the CDR3: TGTGCCAGCAGCGCGACAGCGGGACCAAACAATGAGCAGTTCTTC. Its protein product is CASSATAGPNNEQFF.

The V and J genes are TRBV28 and TRBJ2-7, with TRBD2 as a possible D gene (5 bases). From germline, CDR1 is MDHEN and CDR2 SYDVKM. Trimming removed 2 bases from V and 0 bases from J, with 8 bases in between. The CDR3 has 14 amino acids. Here the CDR3 reads CASSLTSHSYEQYF. The CDR3 DNA follows: TGTGCCAGCAGTTTAACTAGTCACTCCTACGAGCAGTACTTC. The complete variable domain, with remaining parts taken from reference TRBV28 and TRBJ2-7, reads DVKVTQSSRYLVKRTGEKVFLECVQDMDHENMFWYRQDPGLGLRLIYFSYDVKMKEKGDIPEGYSVSREKKERFSLILESASTNQTSMYLCASSLTSHSYEQYFGPGTRLTVT.